These 29 T cell receptor beta chains were all obtained from the same sample, sequenced in a study of regulatory T cells in long-lasting Graves disease. As to time point: newly diagnosed GD, antithyroid drugs for less than 3 months. Preparation of the TCR library used RNA extracted from PBMCs. iRepertoire HTBI primers and Arm-PCR of CDR3 regions built TCR beta libraries. TCRdb reprocessed the multiplex PCR reads via MiXCR and lists one record per CDR3 protein. Of approximately 470,000 distinct CDR3 sequences in the sample, about 16% were seen once. The same sample was also used in a study of T cells in Graves' hyperthyroidism and ophthalmopathy.

The specimen was peripheral blood mononuclear cells (PBMCs), collected at new diagnosis, from a patient treated with antithyroid drugs. These receptor sequences come from a man aged 40-55 years with Graves disease.

This clonotype occurred a few times. Germline is not matched at one junction end, which may reflect a read error. The V call is TRBV12-3 or TRBV12-4, the J call TRBJ2-1, with no clear D. The CDR3 loop spans 14 amino acids. This chain's CDR3 is CAGSFVASYNEQFF. For the CDR3, the DNA is TGTGCCGGCAGTTTTGTGGCCAGTTACAATGAGCAGTTCTTC.

This clonotype was counted only a few times. The chain has TRBV7-3 and TRBJ2-3; D unclear. The CDR3 extends over 13 amino acids. V gave up 5 bases and J gave up 4 bases, with 10 bases separating them. Germline V CDR1 and CDR2: SGHTA, FQGTGA. In nucleotides, the CDR3 is TGTGCCAGCAGCCCCGTGGGCGCAGATACGCAGTATTTT. Translation: CASSPVGADTQYF. Looking up the rest from reference TRBV7-3 and TRBJ2-3 gives the full variable domain: GAGVSQTPSNKVTEKGKYVELRCDPISGHTALYWYRQSLGQGPEFLIYFQGTGAADDSGLPNDRFFAVRPEGSVSTLKIQRTERGDSAVYLCASSPVGADTQYFGPGTRLTVL.

This clonotype was detected ten times or more. The chain carries TRBV30 and TRBJ2-3, with D possibly being TRBD2 (5 bases). This CDR3 contains 13 residues. Germline values: CDR1 GTSNPN, CDR2 SVGIG (reference sequence). Trimming removed 4 bases at V and 0 bases at J, with 8 bases between. The CDR3 loop is CAWTPGSTDTQYF. For the CDR3, the DNA is TGTGCCTGGACTCCGGGGAGCACAGATACGCAGTATTTT.

The CDR3 is CASSERGAVGNGYTF. The CDR3 nucleotides are TGTGCCAGCAGCGAAAGAGGGGCCGTGGGGAATGGCTACACCTTC. V gene TRBV9 combines with J gene TRBJ1-2; possible D gene TRBD1, 5 bases. Trimming cost V 3 bases and J 6 bases, with 18 bases left between them. This CDR3 spans 15 amino acids. Looked up from germline, CDR1 is SGDLS and CDR2 is YYNGEE.

This clonotype was observed a handful of times. V is TRBV19 and J is TRBJ2-2; TRBD2 matches at 7 bases. The trim removed 3 bases at V and 7 bases at J, leaving 11 bases unmatched. CDR3 size: 16 residues. Per germline, CDR1 LNHDA and CDR2 SQIVND (reference sequence). CDR3 residues: CASSITGGRGVGELFF. CDR3 nucleotides: TGTGCCAGTAGTATCACGGGAGGCCGGGGGGTCGGGGAGCTGTTTTTT.

This clonotype was seen repeatedly, ten times or more. This chain uses TRBV20-1 with TRBJ2-5, with D uncertain. The germline V gene has CDR1 DFQATT and CDR2 SNEGSKA (reference sequence). The CDR3 totals 14 residues. V was trimmed by 6 bases and J by 2 bases, leaving 16 bases between them. The CDR3 DNA sequence: TGCAGTGCCCCACCAACGATTATACAAGAGACCCAGTACTTC. This encodes CSAPPTIIQETQYF.

V gene TRBV6-1 combines with J gene TRBJ1-3; tentative D call: TRBD1 (6 bases). Germline V lookup: CDR1 MNHNS, CDR2 SASEGT. Trimming stripped 11 bases from V and 0 bases from J, with 17 bases between. The CDR3 consists of 15 residues. This CDR3 is CASLGRTASGNTIYF. The CDR3 bases are TGTGCCTCACTGGGGCGGACAGCCTCTGGAAACACCATATATTTT.

This clonotype was counted many times. The rearrangement joins TRBV30 to TRBJ1-2, with 9 bases that match TRBD1. Germline values: CDR1 GTSNPN, CDR2 SVGIG (reference sequence). This CDR3 is built from 13 residues. With 7 bases clipped from V and 1 base from J, the junction kept 4 bases outside the gene matches. CDR3 protein: CASPGQGNYGYTF. CDR3 nucleotide sequence: TGTGCCTCGCCGGGACAGGGTAACTATGGCTACACCTTC.

This clonotype occurred many times. J is TRBJ1-2 and V is TRBV30; perhaps TRBD1 as D (6 bases). The CDR3 loop spans 13 amino acids. The ends were cut back, 1 base at V and 5 bases at J, with 11 bases in the middle. The germline V gene encodes CDR1 GTSNPN and CDR2 SVGIG (reference sequence). The CDR3 DNA follows: TGTGCCTGGAGTGAGACAGGAAGGTATGGCTACACCTTC. This gives the protein CAWSETGRYGYTF.

V and J are TRBV4-1 and TRBJ2-3; D not resolved. The ends were cut back, 1 base at V and 6 bases at J, with 8 bases in the middle. The CDR3 loop spans 13 amino acids. Germline loops: CDR1 MGHRA, CDR2 YSYEKL. CDR3 protein: CASSQGPSDTQYF. In DNA, the CDR3 is TGCGCCAGCAGCCAAGGCCCCTCTGATACGCAGTATTTT.

The J gene is TRBJ2-7, the V gene TRBV7-2; a possible D gene is TRBD2 (5 bases). Trimming left V 3 bases short and J 2 bases short, with 20 bases between. The CDR3 is made up of 17 amino acids. Germline assignment: CDR1 SGHTA and CDR2 FQGNSA. CDR3: CASSLGVDAGLPYEQYF. As DNA, the CDR3 is TGTGCCAGCAGCTTGGGTGTTGATGCGGGCCTTCCCTACGAGCAGTACTTC.

This chain links TRBV5-6 with TRBJ1-4, with D perhaps TRBD1 (5 bases). V lost 4 bases to trimming and J lost 8 bases, with 12 bases between them. Germline loops: CDR1 SGHDT, CDR2 YYEEEE. This CDR3 is 13 amino acids long. The CDR3 DNA sequence: TGTGCCAGCAGCGGGACGGGTAGAGAAAAACTGTTTTTT. It yields the protein CASSGTGREKLFF.

This clonotype was recorded at least ten times. The chain recombines TRBV5-1 with TRBJ1-3; 7 bases agree with TRBD1. With 5 bases clipped from V and 1 base from J, the junction kept 9 bases outside the gene matches. CDR1 and CDR2 from the germline V gene are SGHRS and YFSETQ. The CDR3 runs 16 residues. As DNA, the CDR3 is TGCGCCAGCAGATCAGGGGGACTGATTTCTGGAAACACCATATATTTT. Translated: CASRSGGLISGNTIYF.

This clonotype was counted at least ten times. V usage is TRBV7-9 and J usage is TRBJ1-1; 7 bases match TRBD1. CDR1 is SEHNR, CDR2 FQNEAQ, per germline (reference sequence). This CDR3 comprises 17 residues. The ends lost 3 bases at V and 5 bases at J; junction bases unmatched: 15. The CDR3 bases are TGTGCCAGCAGCTTCAGTGCCGGGACAGCCAGTAATACTGAAGCTTTCTTT. Encoded protein: CASSFSAGTASNTEAFF.

Ten or more counts support this clonotype. The chain uses TRBV2 and TRBJ2-1; D gene ambiguous. This CDR3 is 14 amino acids long. CDR1 is SNHLY, CDR2 FYNNEI, per germline. Trimming took 5 bases from V and 7 from J, leaving 15 bases between them. This chain's CDR3 is CASSPPFPGNEQFF. CDR3 bases: TGTGCCAGCAGTCCCCCCTTCCCTGGGAATGAGCAGTTCTTC.

Many counts were recorded for this clonotype. CDR3 bases: TGCAGTGCAAGACAGTATAGCAATCAGCCCCAGCATTTT. Translating it yields CSARQYSNQPQHF. The V gene is TRBV20-1, the J gene TRBJ1-5; possibly TRBD1 for D (5 bases). There are 13 residues in the CDR3. Germline CDR1 is DFQATT and CDR2 is SNEGSKA (reference sequence). Trimming cost V 6 bases and J 0 bases, with 9 bases left between them.

This clonotype was counted ten times or more. This CDR3 is CASSYRASGRIYEQYF. CDR3 in DNA: TGTGCCAGCAGTTACCGGGCTAGCGGGAGAATATACGAGCAGTACTTC. This sequence joins TRBV6-2 or TRBV6-3 and TRBJ2-7, with 10 bases that match TRBD2. Germline V gives CDR1 MNHEY, CDR2 SVGEGT. V lost 2 bases to trimming and J lost 4 bases; unmatched junction nucleotides: 8. This CDR3 is built from 16 residues.

A few counts support this clonotype. V gene TRBV3-1 combines with J gene TRBJ2-7; 10 bases map to TRBD2. Trimming took 4 bases from V and 3 from J; bases not matched to a gene: 9. Germline V lookup: CDR1 LGHDT, CDR2 YNNKEL (reference sequence). The CDR3 has 16 residues. CDR3 residues: CASSRKTSGRDYEQYF. The CDR3 DNA reads as TGTGCCAGCAGCCGGAAGACTAGCGGGCGAGACTACGAGCAGTACTTC.

In its sample, this clonotype was seen once. The rearrangement uses TRBV5-1 and TRBJ2-5; no reliable D call. This CDR3 has 11 residues. Germline lookup yields CDR1 SGHRS and CDR2 YFSETQ. Trimming took off 4 bases at V and 7 bases at J, with 8 bases between the two ends. In DNA, the CDR3 is TGCGCCAGCAGCACTAAAGGGACCCAGTACTTC. It translates to CASSTKGTQYF.

The sample holds a few counts of this clonotype. The rearrangement links TRBV6-1 to TRBJ2-7; TRBD1 might be the D (6 bases). V was trimmed by 6 bases and J by 2 bases, leaving 14 bases between them. Germline CDR1 reads MNHNS; CDR2 reads SASEGT. The CDR3 sequence is 14 residues long. The CDR3 coding sequence is TGTGCCAGCAGACCGACAGGAGACACCTACGAGCAGTACTTC. Translated, it gives CASRPTGDTYEQYF.

This clonotype was counted at least ten times. The chain links TRBV20-1 to TRBJ1-1, with D tentatively TRBD1 (5 bases). The V end lost 5 bases, the J end lost 1 base, and 17 bases lay between the germline ends. Germline V CDR1 and CDR2: DFQATT, SNEGSKA (reference sequence). The CDR3 contains 15 residues. CDR3 nucleotides: TGCAGTGCTGACCCCGGGACTGGAGGGAACACTGAAGCTTTCTTT. Translating it yields CSADPGTGGNTEAFF.

There are many counts of this clonotype. The rearrangement links TRBV12-5 to TRBJ2-2; 10 bases match TRBD1. CDR1 and CDR2 (germline): LGHNT, FRNRAP. With V trimmed by 3 bases and J by 4 bases, 5 bases remained unmatched. The CDR3 is made up of 16 amino acids. In nucleotides, the CDR3 is TGTGCTAGTGGTTTTTGGACAGGGGGGTTCACCGGGGAGCTGTTTTTT. It codes for CASGFWTGGFTGELFF. The full variable domain, rest sourced from reference TRBV12-5 and TRBJ2-2, is DARVTQTPRHKVTEMGQEVTMRCQPILGHNTVFWYRQTMMQGLELLAYFRNRAPLDDSGMPKDRFSAEMPDATLATLKIQPSEPRDSAVYFCASGFWTGGFTGELFFGEGSRLTVL.

This clonotype was observed a single time. V gene TRBV10-2 combines with J gene TRBJ2-1; 7 positions match TRBD1. The junction had 13 bases not matched to a gene; V was cut back by 10 bases and J by 4 bases. Germline V gene lookup returns CDR1 WSHSY and CDR2 SAAADI. This CDR3 has 15 residues. The CDR3 sequence: CATSQDRNQYNEQFF. In DNA, the CDR3 is TGCGCCACCAGCCAGGACAGGAATCAATACAATGAGCAGTTCTTC.

This clonotype was seen only a few times. The chain combines TRBV7-9 with TRBJ2-1; 7 bases are a match to TRBD2. The CDR3 runs 18 residues. Germline CDR1 reads SEHNR; CDR2 reads FQNEAQ (reference sequence). With 3 bases clipped from V and 7 bases from J, the junction kept 18 bases outside the gene matches. Here the CDR3 reads CASSLGLLGAGVENEQFF. CDR3 DNA sequence: TGTGCCAGCAGCTTGGGGTTGTTGGGCGCGGGAGTGGAAAATGAGCAGTTCTTC.

This clonotype was counted at least ten times. This chain links TRBV12-3 or TRBV12-4 with TRBJ2-1; 11 bases map to TRBD2. The V and J ends lost 7 bases and 7 bases, in that order; junction bases with no gene match: 3. CDR3 length: 13 residues. The CDR3 DNA reads as TGTGCCAGCACCGGGACTAGCGGTAATGAGCAGTTCTTC. This translates into CASTGTSGNEQFF.

This clonotype has at least ten counts. The chain couples TRBV7-9 to TRBJ2-7; D possibly corresponds to TRBD1 (5 bases). Deletions cut 1 base from V and 0 bases from J, with 7 bases between. The CDR3 is 14 residues long. Germline values: CDR1 SEHNR, CDR2 FQNEAQ (reference sequence). The chain's CDR3 is CASSLGRDSYEQYF. The CDR3 region has the DNA TGTGCCAGCAGCTTAGGCAGGGACTCCTACGAGCAGTACTTC.

A word on this clonotype: This may arise from a read error, as a much more abundant clone is one base away. In this CDR3 the conserved last residue, phenylalanine or tryptophan, is missing, so a read error is likely. The V call is TRBV28, the J call TRBJ2-3; D perhaps matches TRBD2 (6 bases). Germline CDR1 and CDR2: MDHEN and SYDVKM. Trimming took 4 bases from V and 11 from J, leaving 13 bases between them. The CDR3 is made up of 12 amino acids. The CDR3 DNA reads TGTGCCAGCAGTTACATGACTAGGGGGCAGTATCTT. Translated, it gives CASSYMTRGQYL.

The chain has TRBV7-9 and TRBJ2-6; D may be TRBD1 (6 bases). CDR1 and CDR2 from the germline V gene are SEHNR and FQNEAQ (reference sequence). Trimming removed 0 bases at V and 0 bases at J, with 15 bases between. This CDR3 spans 19 amino acids. CDR3 sequence (DNA): TGTGCCAGCAGCTTAGCACCCGGGACAATGAGCTCTGGGGCCAACGTCCTGACTTTC. It encodes CASSLAPGTMSSGANVLTF.

This clonotype has at least ten counts. This chain uses TRBV28 with TRBJ2-5; 8 nucleotides agree with TRBD2. The end of the DNA is better explained by TRBJ2-1, so the J call may be wrong. Germline V gene sequence: CDR1 MDHEN, CDR2 SYDVKM. The CDR3 is 13 residues long. CDR3 protein: CASSEGLVKKQFF. CDR3 nucleotide sequence: TGTGCCAGCAGCGAGGGACTAGTAAAGAAGCAGTTCTTC.